These 30 T cell receptor beta chains share one sample of origin, sequenced in a study of PD-L1 blockade in urothelial cancer. Sample time point: pretreatment peripheral blood. TCRdb's table, derived via immunoSEQ multiplex PCR, lists solely in-frame clones and lacks some. Of 60,000 to 75,000 clones listed, around 83% are singletons. Specimen: PBMCs, collected around atezolizumab (anti-PD-L1) treatment. The receptor set was obtained from a woman between 65 and 79 years old with urothelial cancer.

This clone has only one observation. The chain has TRBV7-9 and TRBJ2-1; D might be TRBD1 (5 bases). Germline V lookup: CDR1 SEHNR, CDR2 FQNEAQ (reference sequence). V was pared by 2 bases and J by 4 bases, with 15 bases between. There are 16 residues in the CDR3. CDR3 bases: TGTGCCAGCAGCTTAAGCGACAGACCCCTATACAATGAGCAGTTCTTC. Translated: CASSLSDRPLYNEQFF.

V gene TRBV7-9 combines with J gene TRBJ1-2; possible D gene TRBD1, 6 bases. The germline V and J ends were trimmed by 5 bases and 2 bases, with 9 bases remaining between them. Germline lookup yields CDR1 SEHNR and CDR2 FQNEAQ (reference sequence). The CDR3 has 13 residues. The CDR3 DNA is TGTGCCAGCAGCCCGCAGGGGAACTATGGCTACACCTTC. Its translation: CASSPQGNYGYTF.

The chain joins TRBV18 to TRBJ1-1; D call uncertain. Germline CDR1 reads KGHSH; CDR2 reads LQKENI. V shed 2 bases and J shed 3 bases, with 16 bases lying between them. The CDR3 totals 16 residues. CDR3 in amino acids: CASSPSTANPDTEAFF. CDR3 bases: TGTGCCAGCTCACCATCCACAGCCAACCCTGACACTGAAGCTTTCTTT.

The chain employs TRBV28 and TRBJ1-1; D uncertain. Trimming took 4 bases from V and 1 from J, leaving 19 bases between them. The CDR3 length is 17 residues. Germline V gives CDR1 MDHEN, CDR2 SYDVKM. CDR3 DNA: TGTGCCAGCAGTTCCCGGTTGGCGTGGGCTGAGAACACTGAAGCTTTCTTT. Translating it yields CASSSRLAWAENTEAFF.

This clone was seen only once. The chain uses TRBV7-6 and TRBJ2-1; 10 bases line up with TRBD1. V lost 5 bases to trimming and J lost 3 bases; unmatched junction nucleotides: 13. The CDR3 spans 18 residues. CDR1 and CDR2 from the germline V gene are SGHVS and FNYEAQ. The CDR3 sequence: CASSPKTRTGGFYNEQFF. For the CDR3, the DNA is TGTGCCAGCAGCCCAAAAACCAGGACAGGGGGATTCTACAATGAGCAGTTCTTC.

The V call is TRBV19, the J call TRBJ2-2; 9 bases map to TRBD1. The germline CDR1 and CDR2 sequences are LNHDA and SQIVND (reference sequence). The CDR3 contains 16 residues. V lost 3 bases, J lost 6 bases, and 8 bases stayed unmatched. CDR3 residues: CASSIMAGQGSGELFF. CDR3 nucleotide sequence: TGTGCCAGTAGTATTATGGCGGGACAGGGCTCCGGGGAGCTGTTTTTT. Full variable domain (remainder filled in from reference TRBV19 and TRBJ2-2): DGGITQSPKYLFRKEGQNVTLSCEQNLNHDAMYWYRQDPGQGLRLIYYSQIVNDFQKGDIAEGYSVSREKKESFPLTVTSAQKNPTAFYLCASSIMAGQGSGELFFGEGSRLTVL.

The CDR3 sequence is CASRVQANTEAFF. The CDR3 DNA reads as TGTGCCAGCAGAGTACAGGCGAACACTGAAGCTTTCTTT. This sequence joins TRBV6-4 and TRBJ1-1; D possibly corresponds to TRBD1 (5 bases). Germline values: CDR1 MRHNA, CDR2 SNTAGT. This CDR3 region has 13 residues. V lost 6 bases and J 1 base, leaving 9 bases between the germline ends.

The V call is TRBV25-1, the J call TRBJ2-5; D is unresolved. The CDR3 covers 11 residues. The germline V and J ends were trimmed by 4 bases and 6 bases, with 6 bases remaining between them. CDR1 is MGHDK and CDR2 is SYGVNS in the germline V gene. The CDR3: CASSGLQTQYF. DNA for the CDR3: TGTGCCAGCAGTGGGCTGCAGACCCAGTACTTC.

This clone was found once. V usage is TRBV27 and J usage is TRBJ2-3, with D perhaps TRBD2 (6 bases). V was clipped by 3 bases and J by 6 bases, with 16 bases between them. Germline assignment: CDR1 MNHEY and CDR2 SMNVEV (reference sequence). The length of the CDR3 is 15 residues. In DNA form, the CDR3 reads TGTGCCAGCAGTTTTTACCGGGGGTTCGCGGATACGCAGTATTTT. Protein sequence: CASSFYRGFADTQYF.

This rearrangement joins TRBV29-1 to TRBJ1-1; 9 positions match TRBD1. Germline V gene lookup returns CDR1 SQVTM and CDR2 ANQGSEA. V was pared by 5 bases and J by 5 bases, with 6 bases of the junction left unmatched. This CDR3 region has 13 residues. The CDR3 region is CSVTGGRGTEAFF. The DNA for the CDR3 is TGCAGCGTTACAGGGGGCAGGGGGACTGAAGCTTTCTTT.

The chain couples TRBV19 to TRBJ1-1, with D unclear. This CDR3 has 12 amino acids. Germline V CDR1 and CDR2: LNHDA, SQIVND (reference sequence). The V gene lost 5 bases and the J gene lost 3 bases, with 7 bases spanning the gap. The CDR3: CASSLPDTEAFF. CDR3 bases: TGTGCCAGTAGTCTCCCGGACACTGAAGCTTTCTTT.

V usage is TRBV6-5 and J usage is TRBJ1-3, with D unresolved. V lost 5 bases, J lost 2 bases, and 10 bases lay in between. This CDR3 region has 14 residues. Germline V gene data show CDR1 as MNHEY and CDR2 as SVGAGI. The CDR3 sequence is CASSTLLPGNTIYF. CDR3 nucleotide sequence: TGTGCCAGCAGTACCCTACTACCTGGAAACACCATATATTTT.

V is TRBV27 and J is TRBJ1-2; D perhaps matches TRBD1 (6 bases). In germline, CDR1 is MNHEY, CDR2 SMNVEV (reference sequence). V was shortened by 8 bases and J by 9 bases, with 16 bases between the two germline ends. This CDR3 is 12 amino acids long. In DNA, the CDR3 is TGTGCCAGCCGTGGGGGGGCTCTCCGCTACACCTTC. Its translation is CASRGGALRYTF.

V and J are TRBV7-9 and TRBJ1-2, with TRBD1 matching over 12 bases. The V segment lost 5 bases and the J segment 8 bases; nucleotides outside the gene matches: 9. CDR1 SEHNR and CDR2 FQNEAQ come from the germline V gene (reference sequence). The CDR3 is 15 amino acids. In DNA form, the CDR3 reads TGTGCCAGCAGCCCCCGGGACAGGGGGCCGGTCGGCTACACCTTC. Protein sequence: CASSPRDRGPVGYTF.

This clone was recorded a few times. J is TRBJ2-2 and V is TRBV7-2; possible D gene TRBD2, 6 bases. Germline V gene data show CDR1 as SGHTA and CDR2 as FQGNSA. The V end was cut by 1 base, the J end by 5 bases, with 14 bases between. This CDR3 has 16 residues. The CDR3 sequence is CASSLGGARGTGELFF. CDR3 in DNA: TGTGCCAGCAGCTTAGGTGGTGCTCGGGGGACCGGGGAGCTGTTTTTT.

This clone was counted a few times. The CDR3 loop reads CASSQYWGWNYGYTF. The CDR3 DNA reads as TGCGCCAGCAGCCAGTACTGGGGCTGGAACTATGGCTACACCTTC. The chain couples TRBV4-1 to TRBJ1-2; D is possibly TRBD1 (5 bases). V lost 3 bases and J 2 bases, leaving 13 bases between the germline ends. Germline values: CDR1 MGHRA, CDR2 YSYEKL. The CDR3 length is 15 residues.

This clone was observed a single time. The V gene is TRBV5-1, the J gene TRBJ2-1; TRBD2 matches 10 bases. CDR1 and CDR2 from the germline V gene are SGHRS and YFSETQ. Germline trimming cut 0 bases from V and 5 bases from J; bases unmatched to any gene: 5. The CDR3 is 16 residues long. As DNA, the CDR3 is TGCGCCAGCAGCTTGGCCGGGACTAGCGCTAACAATGAGCAGTTCTTC. This gives the protein CASSLAGTSANNEQFF. Full variable domain (remainder filled in from reference TRBV5-1 and TRBJ2-1): KAGVTQTPRYLIKTRGQQVTLSCSPISGHRSVSWYQQTPGQGLQFLFEYFSETQRNKGNFPGRFSGRQFSNSRSEMNVSTLELGDSALYLCASSLAGTSANNEQFFGPGTRLTVL.

This clone was detected a few times. The J gene is TRBJ1-5, the V gene TRBV7-9, with 12 bases lining up with TRBD1. Germline V gene lookup returns CDR1 SEHNR and CDR2 FQNEAQ (reference sequence). The CDR3 totals 16 residues. With 4 bases clipped from V and 4 bases from J, the junction kept 5 bases outside the gene matches. The CDR3 sequence: CASSSGTGGPNQPQHF. The CDR3, as DNA: TGTGCCAGCAGCTCCGGGACAGGGGGCCCGAATCAGCCCCAGCATTTT.

V usage is TRBV5-8 and J usage is TRBJ1-5; D is undetermined. Germline V gene sequence: CDR1 SGHTS, CDR2 YDEGEE. Trimming cost V 4 bases and J 1 base, with 12 bases left between them. The CDR3 consists of 15 residues. The CDR3, as DNA: TGTGCCAGCAGCGGCGGGATTAGCAGCAATCAGCCCCAGCATTTT. Protein: CASSGGISSNQPQHF.

The CDR3 DNA reads as TGCGCCAGCAGCTTTATAGGGGAAGAGACCCAGTACTTC. This sequence encodes CASSFIGEETQYF. The gene calls are TRBV5-1 and TRBJ2-5; the D gene is possibly TRBD1 (5 bases). The CDR3 contains 13 residues. V was cut by 2 bases and J by 3 bases, with 8 bases left in between. CDR1 and CDR2 (germline): SGHRS, YFSETQ.

The rearrangement uses TRBV6-1 and TRBJ2-5, with 7 bases aligning to TRBD1. From germline, CDR1 is MNHNS and CDR2 SASEGT. V dropped 4 bases and J dropped 7; count of bases not matched to a gene: 9. This CDR3 comprises 14 residues. CDR3 nucleotides: TGTGCCAGCAGTGGACAGGGCTTCCAGTGGACCCAGTACTTC. This gives the protein CASSGQGFQWTQYF.

The chain is built from TRBV11-2 and TRBJ2-1; D might be TRBD2 (6 bases). Germline CDR1 reads SGHAT; CDR2 reads FQNNGV. The CDR3 has 12 amino acids. V was pared by 3 bases and J by 12 bases, with 12 bases between. The CDR3 loop is CASSFERGGQFF. CDR3 DNA: TGTGCCAGCAGCTTTGAAAGGGGAGGGCAGTTCTTC.

The chain couples TRBV4-1 to TRBJ2-1; weak D call: TRBD2 (6 bases). The CDR3 is 16 residues long. Germline V CDR1 and CDR2: MGHRA, YSYEKL. V was cut by 4 bases and J by 0 bases, with 13 bases left in between. The CDR3 reads CASSPGLPSSYNEQFF. CDR3 DNA sequence: TGCGCCAGCAGCCCGGGACTCCCGAGCTCCTACAATGAGCAGTTCTTC.

The rearrangement joins TRBV28 to TRBJ2-3; no reliable D call. Germline V lookup: CDR1 MDHEN, CDR2 SYDVKM. The V end lost 6 bases, the J end lost 0 bases, and 7 bases lay between the germline ends. CDR3 length: 13 amino acids. In nucleotides, the CDR3 is TGTGCCAGCAGCGTTTCTAGCACAGATACGCAGTATTTT. Encoded protein: CASSVSSTDTQYF.

This rearrangement joins TRBV6-5 to TRBJ1-1; D is perhaps TRBD1 (6 bases). Germline V gene data show CDR1 as MNHEY and CDR2 as SVGAGI. V shed 0 bases and J shed 5 bases, with 13 bases lying between them. This CDR3 has 15 residues. The DNA of the CDR3 is TGTGCCAGCAGTTACTCCAACAGGGAATGGACTGAAGCTTTCTTT. This encodes CASSYSNREWTEAFF.

The chain is built from TRBV11-2 and TRBJ2-5, with 8 bases fitting TRBD1. CDR3 size: 14 residues. Trimming took 2 bases from V and 4 from J; bases not matched to a gene: 3. CDR1 is SGHAT, CDR2 FQNNGV, per germline. The CDR3 is CASSLIGQGETQYF. DNA of the CDR3: TGTGCCAGCAGCTTAATAGGACAGGGAGAGACCCAGTACTTC.

V and J are TRBV7-9 and TRBJ1-1; the D gene is possibly TRBD1 (6 bases). The ends were cut back, 3 bases at V and 0 bases at J, with 14 bases in the middle. CDR3 length equals 16 residues. The germline gives CDR1 SEHNR, CDR2 FQNEAQ (reference sequence). DNA of the CDR3: TGTGCCAGCAGCTTTTACAGGGTTTCCCTGAACACTGAAGCTTTCTTT. Encoded protein: CASSFYRVSLNTEAFF.

The genes are TRBV11-3 and TRBJ2-1; no definite D call. CDR1 SGHNT and CDR2 YENEEA come from the germline V gene. This CDR3 is 14 amino acids long. V shed 1 base and J shed 8 bases, with 12 bases lying between them. The CDR3 nucleotides read TGTGCCAGCAGCTTAGGGGTAGCTCGCGATGAGCAGTTCTTC. Residues: CASSLGVARDEQFF.

This clone was counted many times. The chain combines TRBV4-2 with TRBJ2-5, with 8 bases that match TRBD2. V dropped 2 bases and J dropped 0; count of bases not matched to a gene: 2. From germline, CDR1 is LGHNA and CDR2 YNFKEQ. The CDR3 is made up of 15 amino acids. The CDR3 loop reads CASSQLRGDQETQYF. CDR3 coding DNA: TGTGCCAGCAGCCAACTGCGGGGGGACCAAGAGACCCAGTACTTC.

The V and J genes are TRBV28 and TRBJ1-2, with 9 bases lining up with TRBD1. CDR1 MDHEN and CDR2 SYDVKM come from the germline V gene. V lost 6 bases, J lost 8 bases, and 7 bases stayed unmatched. This CDR3 comprises 13 residues. CDR3 amino acids: CASSRYRGRGYTF. The CDR3 DNA reads as TGTGCCAGCAGCCGATACAGGGGGCGGGGCTACACCTTC.